The 14 T cell receptor beta chains reported below all come from one sample, sequenced in a study of shared clonotypes between healthy human individuals. Sequencing used immunoSEQ multiplex PCR; TCRdb keeps in-frame clones, though not all of them. The sample contains more than 1,200,000 clones, 98% of which appear only once. Sequenced input: naive CD4+ T cells sorted from blood. The subset denotes: CD45RA+ positively selected. All receptors derive from a man aged 25-40 years in good health.

The V and J genes are TRBV6-5 and TRBJ2-7; the match to TRBD2 covers 8 bases. V gave up 6 bases and J gave up 6 bases; unmatched junction bases: 10. The CDR3 length is 14 residues. The germline CDR1 and CDR2 sequences are MNHEY and SVGAGI. The CDR3 spells CASRPGLGVSEQYF. CDR3 bases: TGTGCCAGCAGACCGGGACTAGGGGTCTCCGAGCAGTACTTC.

DNA for the CDR3: TGTGCCAGCAGTGAACCAACTACTAAGTGGGGGACAGATACGCAGTATTTT. Its protein is CASSEPTTKWGTDTQYF. The chain carries TRBV2 and TRBJ2-3, with D perhaps assigned TRBD1 or TRBD2 (5 bases each). V lost 2 bases, J lost 3 bases, and 18 bases lay in between. Germline V lookup: CDR1 SNHLY, CDR2 FYNNEI. The CDR3 has 17 residues. The full variable domain, with the rest looked up from reference TRBV2 and TRBJ2-3, is EPEVTQTPSHQVTQMGQEVILRCVPISNHLYFYWYRQILGQKVEFLVSFYNNEISEKSEIFDDQFSVERPDGSNFTLKIRSTKLEDSAMYFCASSEPTTKWGTDTQYFGPGTRLTVL.

V gene TRBV2 combines with J gene TRBJ2-3; no definite D call. Per germline, CDR1 SNHLY and CDR2 FYNNEI. The CDR3 has 14 amino acids. V lost 1 base, J lost 6 bases, and 11 bases lay in between. The CDR3 reads CASSEGQFMDTQYF. DNA for the CDR3: TGTGCCAGCAGTGAAGGCCAGTTTATGGATACGCAGTATTTT. Using reference TRBV2 and TRBJ2-3 for the parts outside the CDR3, the full variable domain is EPEVTQTPSHQVTQMGQEVILRCVPISNHLYFYWYRQILGQKVEFLVSFYNNEISEKSEIFDDQFSVERPDGSNFTLKIRSTKLEDSAMYFCASSEGQFMDTQYFGPGTRLTVL.

V usage is TRBV18 and J usage is TRBJ1-5, with D hard to call. V was cut by 0 bases and J by 4 bases, with 16 bases left in between. The CDR3 spans 17 residues. Germline V gives CDR1 KGHSH, CDR2 LQKENI. This CDR3 is CASSPPVGSPGNQPQHF. Here the CDR3 DNA reads TGTGCCAGCTCACCACCGGTCGGGTCGCCGGGTAATCAGCCCCAGCATTTT.

This chain connects TRBV4-1 to TRBJ1-2; 7 nucleotides align to TRBD1. The germline V gene encodes CDR1 MGHRA and CDR2 YSYEKL. Trimming cost V 1 base and J 4 bases; bases outside gene matches: 6. The CDR3 consists of 15 residues. CDR3 nucleotides: TGCGCCAGCAGCCAAGTGGAGGGGGCAGCCTATGGCTACACCTTC. Amino acids: CASSQVEGAAYGYTF.

This chain joins TRBV28 and TRBJ2-7; D possibly matches TRBD1 or TRBD2 (5 bases each). CDR1 is MDHEN and CDR2 is SYDVKM in the germline V gene. Trimming stripped 8 bases from V and 6 bases from J, with 14 bases between. The CDR3 is 12 amino acids. The chain's CDR3 is CASRDRRSEQYF. CDR3 sequence (DNA): TGTGCCAGCCGGGACCGACGGAGCGAGCAGTACTTC.

This chain connects TRBV7-9 to TRBJ2-7; 7 bases agree with TRBD1. This CDR3 comprises 17 residues. The germline V gene has CDR1 SEHNR and CDR2 FQNEAQ (reference sequence). V trimming: 3 bases; J trimming: 2 bases; junction bases outside the gene matches: 13. The chain's CDR3 is CASSFPLTGQPTYEQYF. CDR3 nucleotide sequence: TGTGCCAGCAGCTTTCCACTTACGGGACAGCCAACCTACGAGCAGTACTTC.

The chain joins TRBV7-9 to TRBJ2-2, with 7 nucleotides matching TRBD1. This CDR3 comprises 15 residues. The J segment lost 6 bases and the V segment lost 5 bases, leaving 9 bases of the junction unmatched. From germline, CDR1 is SEHNR and CDR2 FQNEAQ (reference sequence). As DNA, the CDR3 is TGTGCCAGCAGCCCTTTGTACAGGGGAGCCGGGGAGCTGTTTTTT. Its translation: CASSPLYRGAGELFF.

The rearrangement links TRBV28 to TRBJ2-1, with D uncertain. Trimming cost V 7 bases and J 0 bases, with 10 bases left between them. This CDR3 contains 14 residues. The germline gives CDR1 MDHEN, CDR2 SYDVKM. The CDR3 DNA reads TGTGCCAGCAATGACAACCACTCCTACAATGAGCAGTTCTTC. It codes for CASNDNHSYNEQFF. Full variable domain (rest looked up from reference TRBV28 and TRBJ2-1): DVKVTQSSRYLVKRTGEKVFLECVQDMDHENMFWYRQDPGLGLRLIYFSYDVKMKEKGDIPEGYSVSREKKERFSLILESASTNQTSMYLCASNDNHSYNEQFFGPGTRLTVL.

The table lists this clone with a count of one. J is TRBJ2-7 and V is TRBV29-1, with 10 bases fitting TRBD1. Germline CDR1 and CDR2: SQVTM and ANQGSEA. This CDR3 spans 14 amino acids. The trim removed 4 bases at V and 7 bases at J, leaving 10 bases unmatched. CDR3 in amino acids: CSVVTGTGALEQYF. Here the CDR3 DNA reads TGCAGCGTTGTAACCGGGACAGGGGCGTTGGAGCAGTACTTC.

The chain is built from TRBV5-6 and TRBJ1-2, with D uncertain. There are 13 residues in the CDR3. From germline, CDR1 is SGHDT and CDR2 YYEEEE. Trimming shortened V by 3 bases and J by 3 bases, and 9 bases separated the two germline ends. DNA for the CDR3: TGTGCCAGCAGCTCGGGGAGGGACTATGGCTACACCTTC. Translation gives CASSSGRDYGYTF.

The J gene is TRBJ2-7, the V gene TRBV9, with TRBD2 as a possible D gene (6 bases). This CDR3 is 14 amino acids long. Trimming removed 3 bases at V and 2 bases at J, with 12 bases between. The V gene's germline CDR1 is SGDLS and CDR2 YYNGEE. The CDR3 reads CASSAGATPYEQYF. In nucleotides, the CDR3 is TGTGCCAGCAGCGCGGGAGCGACCCCCTACGAGCAGTACTTC.

The rearrangement joins TRBV27 to TRBJ2-1; TRBD2 is a possible D gene (6 bases). The germline V and J ends were trimmed by 2 bases and 3 bases, with 8 bases remaining between them. The germline gives CDR1 MNHEY, CDR2 SMNVEV (reference sequence). CDR3 length: 14 amino acids. The chain's CDR3 is CASSLRDFYNEQFF. CDR3 sequence (DNA): TGTGCCAGCAGTTTAAGGGACTTCTACAATGAGCAGTTCTTC.

V usage is TRBV27 and J usage is TRBJ2-1, with 13 bases aligning to TRBD2. The CDR3 spans 16 residues. Looked up from germline, CDR1 is MNHEY and CDR2 is SMNVEV (reference sequence). The ends lost 4 bases at V and 6 bases at J; junction bases unmatched: 6. In DNA, the CDR3 is TGTGCCAGCAGTTCCAGACTAGCGGGAGGTCTCAATGAGCAGTTCTTC. Translating it yields CASSSRLAGGLNEQFF.